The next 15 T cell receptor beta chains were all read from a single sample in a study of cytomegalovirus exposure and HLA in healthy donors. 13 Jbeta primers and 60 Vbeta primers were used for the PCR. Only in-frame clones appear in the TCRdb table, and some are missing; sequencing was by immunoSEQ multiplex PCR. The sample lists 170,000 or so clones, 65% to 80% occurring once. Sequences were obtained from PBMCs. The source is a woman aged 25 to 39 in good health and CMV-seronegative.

The CDR3 bases are TGTGCCAGCAGCTCCGGGACAGGGCCTTCTCCGAGCTCCTACAATGAGCAGTTCTTC. Residues: CASSSGTGPSPSSYNEQFF. The V call is TRBV28, the J call TRBJ2-1, with 9 positions matching TRBD1. The CDR3 loop spans 19 amino acids. V trimming: 6 bases; J trimming: 0 bases; junction bases outside the gene matches: 15. CDR1 and CDR2 from the germline V gene are MDHEN and SYDVKM.

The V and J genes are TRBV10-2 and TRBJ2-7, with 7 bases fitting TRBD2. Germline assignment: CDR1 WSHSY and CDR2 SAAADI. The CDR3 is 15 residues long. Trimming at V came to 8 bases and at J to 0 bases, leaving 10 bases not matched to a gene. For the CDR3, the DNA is TGCGCCAGCCGGGTTGGGGGACTACACTCCTACGAGCAGTACTTC. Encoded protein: CASRVGGLHSYEQYF.

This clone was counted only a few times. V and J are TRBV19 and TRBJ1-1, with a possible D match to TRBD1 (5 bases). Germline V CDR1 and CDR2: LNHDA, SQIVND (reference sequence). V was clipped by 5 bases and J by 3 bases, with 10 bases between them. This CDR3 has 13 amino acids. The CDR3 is CASSHGHYTEAFF. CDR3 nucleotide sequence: TGTGCCAGTAGTCATGGACACTACACTGAAGCTTTCTTT. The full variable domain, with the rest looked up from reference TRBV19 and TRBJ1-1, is DGGITQSPKYLFRKEGQNVTLSCEQNLNHDAMYWYRQDPGQGLRLIYYSQIVNDFQKGDIAEGYSVSREKKESFPLTVTSAQKNPTAFYLCASSHGHYTEAFFGQGTRLTVV.

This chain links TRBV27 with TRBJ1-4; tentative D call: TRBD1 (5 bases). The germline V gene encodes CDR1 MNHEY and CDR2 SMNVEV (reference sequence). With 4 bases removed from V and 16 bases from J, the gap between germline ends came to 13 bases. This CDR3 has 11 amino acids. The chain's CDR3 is CASSSGPAWFF. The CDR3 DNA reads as TGTGCCAGCAGTTCAGGGCCGGCCTGGTTTTTT.

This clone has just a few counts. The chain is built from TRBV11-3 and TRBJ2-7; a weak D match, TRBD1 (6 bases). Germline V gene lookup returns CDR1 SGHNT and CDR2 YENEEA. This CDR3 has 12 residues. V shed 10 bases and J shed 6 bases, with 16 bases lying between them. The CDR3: CATPFRGPEQYF. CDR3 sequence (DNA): TGTGCCACACCCTTCAGGGGTCCCGAGCAGTACTTC. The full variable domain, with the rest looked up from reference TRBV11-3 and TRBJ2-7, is EAGVVQSPRYKIIEKKQPVAFWCNPISGHNTLYWYLQNLGQGPELLIRYENEEAVDDSQLPKDRFSAERLKGVDSTLKIQPAELGDSAVYLCATPFRGPEQYFGPGTRLTVT.

CDR3 in DNA: TGTGCCACCCAACGGCGGGTCCAAGAGACCCAGTACTTC. It specifies CATQRRVQETQYF. J is TRBJ2-5 and V is TRBV28, with D possibly matching TRBD2 (5 bases). This CDR3 comprises 13 residues. In germline, CDR1 is MDHEN, CDR2 SYDVKM. V shed 10 bases and J shed 1 base, with 13 bases lying between them.

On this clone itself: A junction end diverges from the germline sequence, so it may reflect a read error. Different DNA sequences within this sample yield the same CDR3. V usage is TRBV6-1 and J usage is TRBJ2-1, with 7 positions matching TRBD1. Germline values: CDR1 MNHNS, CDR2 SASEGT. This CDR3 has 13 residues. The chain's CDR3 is CASLQGTNNEQFF. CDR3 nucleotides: TGTGCCAGCCTACAGGGGACCAACAATGAGCAATTCTTC.

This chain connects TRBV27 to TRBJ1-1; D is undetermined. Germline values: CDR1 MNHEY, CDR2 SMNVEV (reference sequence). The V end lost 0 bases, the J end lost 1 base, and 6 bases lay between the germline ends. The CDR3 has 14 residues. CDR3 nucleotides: TGTGCCAGCAGTTTATCGACGGGGAACACTGAAGCTTTCTTT. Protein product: CASSLSTGNTEAFF.

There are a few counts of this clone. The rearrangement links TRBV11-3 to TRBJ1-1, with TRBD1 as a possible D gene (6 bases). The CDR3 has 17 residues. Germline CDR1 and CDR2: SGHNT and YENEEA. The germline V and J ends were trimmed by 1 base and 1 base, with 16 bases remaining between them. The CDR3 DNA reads TGTGCCAGCAGCTTAGGAGGGGGTAAAGGGTCGAACACTGAAGCTTTCTTT. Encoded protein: CASSLGGGKGSNTEAFF.

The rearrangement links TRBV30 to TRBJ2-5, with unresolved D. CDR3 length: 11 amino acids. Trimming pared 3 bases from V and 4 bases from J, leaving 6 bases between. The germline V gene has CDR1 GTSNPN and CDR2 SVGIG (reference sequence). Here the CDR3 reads CAWSPGETQYF. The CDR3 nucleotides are TGTGCCTGGAGCCCAGGAGAGACCCAGTACTTC.

The CDR3 sequence is CASSKRASGIRSYNEQFF. The CDR3 DNA reads as TGTGCCAGCAGTAAACGGGCTAGCGGGATTCGGTCCTACAATGAGCAGTTCTTC. The rearrangement uses TRBV27 and TRBJ2-1; 9 bases fit TRBD2. CDR1 is MNHEY, CDR2 SMNVEV, per germline (reference sequence). With V trimmed by 5 bases and J by 1 base, 12 bases remained unmatched. The CDR3 covers 18 residues.

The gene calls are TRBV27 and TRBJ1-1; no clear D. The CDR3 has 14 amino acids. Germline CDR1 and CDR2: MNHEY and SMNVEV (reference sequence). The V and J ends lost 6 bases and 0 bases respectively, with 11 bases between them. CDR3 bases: TGTGCCAGCAGGGCCTCCCTTATGAACACTGAAGCTTTCTTT. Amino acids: CASRASLMNTEAFF.

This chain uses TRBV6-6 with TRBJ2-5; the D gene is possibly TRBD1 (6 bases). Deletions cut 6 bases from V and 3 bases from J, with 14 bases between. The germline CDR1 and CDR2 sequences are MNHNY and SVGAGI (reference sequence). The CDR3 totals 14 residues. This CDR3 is CASRQVTGEETQYF. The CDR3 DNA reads TGTGCCAGCAGGCAAGTGACAGGAGAAGAGACCCAGTACTTC.

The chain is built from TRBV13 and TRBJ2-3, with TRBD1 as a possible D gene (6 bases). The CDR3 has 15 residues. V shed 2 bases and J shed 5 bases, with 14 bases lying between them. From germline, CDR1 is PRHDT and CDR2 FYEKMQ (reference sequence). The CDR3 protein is CASSLIADSEDTQYF. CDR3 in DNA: TGTGCCAGCAGCTTAATTGCGGACAGCGAAGATACGCAGTATTTT.

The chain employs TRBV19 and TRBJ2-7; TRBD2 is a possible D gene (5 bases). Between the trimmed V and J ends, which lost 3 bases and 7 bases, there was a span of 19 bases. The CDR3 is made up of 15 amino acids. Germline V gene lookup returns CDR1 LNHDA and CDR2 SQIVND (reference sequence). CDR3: CASSISLAEALEQYF. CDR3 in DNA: TGTGCCAGTAGTATCTCCCTAGCTGAGGCCTTGGAGCAGTACTTC.